These 3 T cell receptor beta chains were sequenced from one sample in a study of OX40 agonist ivuxolimab in advanced cancers. The repertoire was sequenced with immunoSEQ multiplex PCR; TCRdb's copy has only in-frame clones and lacks some. The table records approximately 60,000 clones, roughly 85% of them present only once. The material was CD4+ or CD8+ T cells sorted from blood, obtained in a trial of the OX40 agonist ivuxolimab. The receptors come from an adult with an advanced solid tumor such as melanoma, head and neck, liver or kidney cancer.

V usage is TRBV18 and J usage is TRBJ2-1; D possibly corresponds to TRBD2 (6 bases). CDR3 length equals 17 residues. Trimming cost V 0 bases and J 3 bases, with 15 bases left between them. Looked up from germline, CDR1 is KGHSH and CDR2 is LQKENI. CDR3 bases: TGTGCCAGCTCACCACCGATGCGCGGAGGGTTCTACAATGAGCAGTTCTTC. Protein: CASSPPMRGGFYNEQFF.

This clone was picked up a small number of times. The J gene is TRBJ1-1, the V gene TRBV19; D may be TRBD1 (5 bases). V lost 1 base and J 1 base, leaving 13 bases between the germline ends. CDR3 size: 16 residues. Germline V gives CDR1 LNHDA, CDR2 SQIVND (reference sequence). DNA of the CDR3: TGTGCCAGTAGTATAGGACGGGGCCCTCGGAACACTGAAGCTTTCTTT. It is translated as CASSIGRGPRNTEAFF.

This chain uses TRBV30 with TRBJ2-1, with 11 nucleotides matching TRBD2. CDR3 length: 15 residues. The junction had 3 bases not matched to a gene; V was cut back by 3 bases and J by 2 bases. Germline V gene data show CDR1 as GTSNPN and CDR2 as SVGIG (reference sequence). CDR3 sequence: CAWRALAGAYNEQFF. DNA of the CDR3: TGTGCCTGGAGGGCACTAGCGGGAGCCTACAATGAGCAGTTCTTC.